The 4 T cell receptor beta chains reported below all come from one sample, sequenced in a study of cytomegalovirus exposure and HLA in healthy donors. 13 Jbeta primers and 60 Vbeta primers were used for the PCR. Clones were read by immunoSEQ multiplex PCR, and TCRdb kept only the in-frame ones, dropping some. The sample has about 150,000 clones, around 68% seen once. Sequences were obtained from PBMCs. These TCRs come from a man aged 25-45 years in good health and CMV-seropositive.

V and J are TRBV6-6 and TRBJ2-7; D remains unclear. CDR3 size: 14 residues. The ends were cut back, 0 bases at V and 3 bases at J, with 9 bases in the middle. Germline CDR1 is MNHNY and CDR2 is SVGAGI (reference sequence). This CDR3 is CASSYSAGSYEQYF. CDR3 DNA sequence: TGTGCCAGCAGTTACTCGGCAGGAAGCTACGAGCAGTACTTC.

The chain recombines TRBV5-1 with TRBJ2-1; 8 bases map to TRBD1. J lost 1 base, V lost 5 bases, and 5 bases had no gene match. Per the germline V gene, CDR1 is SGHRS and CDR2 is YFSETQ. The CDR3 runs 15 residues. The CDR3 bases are TGCGCCAGCAGACAACAGGGGGTGTCCTACAATGAGCAGTTCTTC. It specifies CASRQQGVSYNEQFF.

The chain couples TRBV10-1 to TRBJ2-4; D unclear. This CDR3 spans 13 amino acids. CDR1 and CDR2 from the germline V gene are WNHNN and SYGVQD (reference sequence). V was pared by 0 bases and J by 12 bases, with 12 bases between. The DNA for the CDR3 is TGCGCCAGCAGTGAGTCGATGGAGCTCCGTCAGTACTTC. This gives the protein CASSESMELRQYF.

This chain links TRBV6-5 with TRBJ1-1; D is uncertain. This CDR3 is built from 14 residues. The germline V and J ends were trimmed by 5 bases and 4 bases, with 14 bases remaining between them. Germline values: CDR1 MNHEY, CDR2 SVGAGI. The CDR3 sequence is CASSEVFVGTEAFF. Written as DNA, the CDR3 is TGTGCCAGCAGTGAGGTTTTCGTTGGCACTGAAGCTTTCTTT.